This is a list of T cell receptor beta chains from one sample in a study of cytomegalovirus exposure and HLA in healthy donors. The table came from immunoSEQ multiplex PCR; TCRdb's copy has only in-frame clones and leaves some out. The sample lists some 170,000 clones, about four fifths occurring once. The sequenced sample consisted of PBMCs. The receptors derive from a female donor in good health and CMV-seronegative. The CDR3 runs from the conserved cysteine through the conserved F or W. A D gene is named only where the DNA matches it firmly. Part of the rows lack a size; the others show once, few, many or a class for expanded clones.

J gene: TRBJ1-1
D gene: -
clone size: -
V gene: TRBV18
CDR3 DNA: TGTGCCAGCTCACCGGGCAGGCCCATGAACACTGAAGCTTTCTTT
CDR3 protein: CASSPGRPMNTEAFF

J gene: TRBJ2-7
D gene: -
clone size: -
V gene: TRBV6-1
CDR3 DNA: TGTGCCAGCAGTGAAGACGGGCTGGGGGCAGGCCACTACGAGCAGTACTTC
CDR3 protein: CASSEDGLGAGHYEQYF

J gene: TRBJ2-2
D gene: TRBD2
clone size: few
V gene: TRBV4-3
CDR3 DNA: TGCGCCAGCAGCCCTGCTGTGAAGCGGGGTAACACCGGGGAGCTGTTTTTT
CDR3 protein: CASSPAVKRGNTGELFF

J gene: TRBJ2-2
D gene: -
clone size: -
V gene: TRBV5-4
CDR3 DNA: TGTGCCAGCAGCTTGGATGGGGGGTTGCCCGGGGAGCTGTTTTTT
CDR3 protein: CASSLDGGLPGELFF

J gene: TRBJ2-1
D gene: TRBD2
clone size: once
V gene: TRBV2
CDR3 DNA: TGTGCCAGCAGTAAGACTAGCGGGAGAGTCCATGAGCAGTTCTTC
CDR3 protein: CASSKTSGRVHEQFF

J gene: TRBJ2-1
D gene: TRBD2
clone size: -
V gene: TRBV2
CDR3 DNA: TGTGCCAGCAGGACTAGCGCAAACAATGAGCAGTTCTTC
CDR3 protein: CASRTSANNEQFF

J gene: TRBJ1-2
D gene: -
clone size: -
V gene: TRBV5-4
CDR3 DNA: TGTGCCAGCAGCCCCCGCGGTTATGGGGAGATTAACTATGGCTACACCTTC
CDR3 protein: CASSPRGYGEINYGYTF

J gene: TRBJ2-1
D gene: -
clone size: -
V gene: TRBV5-1
CDR3 DNA: TGCGCCAGCCGCGCATCCAAACCGAGTGCGGCTACCTACAATGAGCAGTTCTTC
CDR3 protein: CASRASKPSAATYNEQFF

J gene: TRBJ1-5
D gene: -
clone size: -
V gene: TRBV19
CDR3 DNA: TGTGCCAGTGCGGGAAGTCTCTATAGCAATCAGCCCCAGCATTTT
CDR3 protein: CASAGSLYSNQPQHF

J gene: TRBJ1-2
D gene: -
clone size: -
V gene: TRBV2
CDR3 DNA: TGTGCCAGCAGTGGGGGCAGAATCTATGGCTACACCTTC
CDR3 protein: CASSGGRIYGYTF

J gene: TRBJ2-7
D gene: -
clone size: -
V gene: TRBV21-1
CDR3 DNA: TGTGCCAGCAGCAAAGTAGCGGGAGAACTTCCTTACGAGCAGTACTTC
CDR3 protein: CASSKVAGELPYEQYF

J gene: TRBJ2-5
D gene: -
clone size: -
V gene: TRBV7-2
CDR3 DNA: TGTGCCAGCAGCTTAGTTCCCAGTTATCAAGAGACCCAGTACTTC
CDR3 protein: CASSLVPSYQETQYF

J gene: TRBJ2-1
D gene: TRBD2
clone size: -
V gene: TRBV7-3
CDR3 DNA: TGTGCCAGCAGCCAACTAGCGGCTTCCTACAATGAGCAGTTCTTC
CDR3 protein: CASSQLAASYNEQFF

J gene: TRBJ1-6
D gene: TRBD1
clone size: -
V gene: TRBV7-6
CDR3 DNA: TGTGCCAGCAGCTCGGGACAGGGTATTTCACCCCTCCACTTT
CDR3 protein: CASSSGQGISPLHF

J gene: TRBJ1-1
D gene: TRBD1
clone size: once
V gene: TRBV5-1
CDR3 DNA: TGCGCCAGCAGCCTAACAGGGGATAAGGTTGAAGCTTTCTTT
CDR3 protein: CASSLTGDKVEAFF

J gene: TRBJ2-7
D gene: -
clone size: -
V gene: TRBV6-5
CDR3 DNA: TGTGCCAGCAGTTACTCGAGAATTGGGGCCGTCTACGAGCAGTACTTC
CDR3 protein: CASSYSRIGAVYEQYF

J gene: TRBJ1-5
D gene: -
clone size: -
V gene: TRBV6-1
CDR3 DNA: TGTGCCAGCAGTGACAGGTGGAATCAGCCCCAGCATTTT
CDR3 protein: CASSDRWNQPQHF

J gene: TRBJ1-1
D gene: TRBD1
clone size: -
V gene: TRBV7-2
CDR3 DNA: TGTGCCAGCAGCTTGGGGGACAGGGACAACACTGAAGCTTTCTTT
CDR3 protein: CASSLGDRDNTEAFF

J gene: TRBJ2-2
D gene: TRBD1
clone size: -
V gene: TRBV15
CDR3 DNA: TGTGCCACCAGCAGAGAAGGACAGGGTAACACCGGGGAGCTGTTTTTT
CDR3 protein: CATSREGQGNTGELFF

J gene: TRBJ2-6
D gene: TRBD1
clone size: -
V gene: TRBV5-4
CDR3 DNA: TGTGCCAGCAGCAGGGACAGAAACTCTGGGGCCAACGTCCTGACTTTC
CDR3 protein: CASSRDRNSGANVLTF

J gene: TRBJ1-2
D gene: TRBD1
clone size: once
V gene: TRBV19
CDR3 DNA: TGTGCCAGTAGTATGGGGACAGGGGATGGCTACACCTTC
CDR3 protein: CASSMGTGDGYTF

J gene: TRBJ1-2
D gene: -
clone size: -
V gene: TRBV7-9
CDR3 DNA: TGTGCCAGCAGCTTAGCTGGCCCGGAGGCGTTTGGCTACACCTTC
CDR3 protein: CASSLAGPEAFGYTF

J gene: TRBJ2-5
D gene: TRBD2
clone size: -
V gene: TRBV7-6
CDR3 DNA: TGTGCCAGCAGCTTAGGGGACTACAAGACCCAGTACTTC
CDR3 protein: CASSLGDYKTQYF

J gene: TRBJ2-7
D gene: TRBD2
clone size: -
V gene: TRBV7-3
CDR3 DNA: TGTGCCAGCAGCTCCCCCCGGGGGCGCGGGAGGGCGAACGAGCAGTACTTC
CDR3 protein: CASSSPRGRGRANEQYF

J gene: TRBJ1-6
D gene: -
clone size: -
V gene: TRBV19
CDR3 DNA: TGTGCCAGTAGCCCCGGGCCAGGGGCTCAACCCCTCCACTTT
CDR3 protein: CASSPGPGAQPLHF

J gene: TRBJ2-7
D gene: -
clone size: few
V gene: TRBV19
CDR3 DNA: TGTGCCAGTAGTTTTGGGCAGGGTCCCACCTACGAGCAGTACTTC
CDR3 protein: CASSFGQGPTYEQYF

J gene: TRBJ2-7
D gene: TRBD1
clone size: -
V gene: TRBV29-1
CDR3 DNA: TGCAGCGTTGAGGGCGGGACAGGGAGGTCCTACGAGCAGTACTTC
CDR3 protein: CSVEGGTGRSYEQYF

J gene: TRBJ2-7
D gene: -
clone size: once
V gene: TRBV6-5
CDR3 DNA: TGTGCCAGCACCCAGGGCTACGAGCAGTACTTC
CDR3 protein: CASTQGYEQYF

J gene: TRBJ1-1
D gene: -
clone size: -
V gene: TRBV5-1
CDR3 DNA: TGCGCCAGCAGCGTAGGAAGCCTTTCGGGCACTGAAGCTTTCTTT
CDR3 protein: CASSVGSLSGTEAFF

J gene: TRBJ2-2
D gene: TRBD1
clone size: -
V gene: TRBV27
CDR3 DNA: TGTGCCAGCAGCCAACAGGGGGAAGACACCGGGGAGCTGTTTTTT
CDR3 protein: CASSQQGEDTGELFF

J gene: TRBJ1-2
D gene: TRBD1
clone size: -
V gene: TRBV5-1
CDR3 DNA: TGCGCCAGCAGTGAGACAGGGTTAAACTATGGCTACACCTTC
CDR3 protein: CASSETGLNYGYTF

J gene: TRBJ1-3
D gene: TRBD1
clone size: -
V gene: TRBV25-1
CDR3 DNA: TGTGCCAGCAGTCGGTCCGGACAGGGTGGTCGGGCTGGAAACACCATATATTTT
CDR3 protein: CASSRSGQGGRAGNTIYF

J gene: TRBJ2-1
D gene: TRBD2
clone size: -
V gene: TRBV7-2
CDR3 DNA: TGTGCCAGCAGCTACTCGGGACTAGCGGGAGTTAATTACAATGAGCAGTTCTTC
CDR3 protein: CASSYSGLAGVNYNEQFF

J gene: TRBJ2-1
D gene: TRBD2
clone size: -
V gene: TRBV7-3
CDR3 DNA: TGTGCCAGCAGCAAGAAGGGGACTAGCGGGAGGTACAATGAGCAGTTCTTC
CDR3 protein: CASSKKGTSGRYNEQFF

J gene: TRBJ2-3
D gene: TRBD1
clone size: -
V gene: TRBV2
CDR3 DNA: TGTGCCAGCGAAGACAGGGGAAATACGCAGTATTTT
CDR3 protein: CASEDRGNTQYF

J gene: TRBJ1-1
D gene: -
clone size: -
V gene: TRBV6-5
CDR3 DNA: TGTGCCAGCAGTTGGGCAGGGGAGAACACTGAAGCTTTCTTT
CDR3 protein: CASSWAGENTEAFF

J gene: TRBJ2-3
D gene: -
clone size: -
V gene: TRBV5-8
CDR3 DNA: TGTGCCAGCAGCTTGTATCGGGGAGGCACAGATACGCAGTATTTT
CDR3 protein: CASSLYRGGTDTQYF

J gene: TRBJ2-1
D gene: TRBD1
clone size: -
V gene: TRBV27
CDR3 DNA: TGTGCCAGCAGGGGGGGACAGGCAATTAGCGGAGCCCAGTTCTTC
CDR3 protein: CASRGGQAISGAQFF

J gene: TRBJ1-5
D gene: TRBD1
clone size: -
V gene: TRBV19
CDR3 DNA: TGTGCCAGTAGGGGGAGGACAGGGACGGGCAATCAGCCCCAGCATTTT
CDR3 protein: CASRGRTGTGNQPQHF

J gene: TRBJ2-3
D gene: TRBD1
clone size: -
V gene: TRBV11-3
CDR3 DNA: TGTGCCAGCAGCTTAGTCCAGACAGGGACAGATACGCAGTATTTT
CDR3 protein: CASSLVQTGTDTQYF

J gene: TRBJ2-2
D gene: -
clone size: -
V gene: TRBV23-1
CDR3 DNA: TGCGCCAGCAGTCAATCGAACAGGGTCAGAATAAACACCGGGGAGCTGTTTTTT
CDR3 protein: CASSQSNRVRINTGELFF

J gene: TRBJ1-6
D gene: -
clone size: -
V gene: TRBV7-3
CDR3 DNA: TGTGCCAGCAGCGAGTACCTGACAGTTGGTAATTCACCCCTCCACTTT
CDR3 protein: CASSEYLTVGNSPLHF

J gene: TRBJ2-2
D gene: -
clone size: -
V gene: TRBV7-6
CDR3 DNA: TGTGCCAGCAGCCCTCCCCCGGCGCAGGGGGGAACCGGGGAGCTGTTTTTT
CDR3 protein: CASSPPPAQGGTGELFF

J gene: TRBJ2-4
D gene: -
clone size: -
V gene: TRBV27
CDR3 DNA: TGTGCCAGCAGTCCACGCACTAGCAAGGACATTCAGTACTTC
CDR3 protein: CASSPRTSKDIQYF

J gene: TRBJ2-3
D gene: TRBD2
clone size: few
V gene: TRBV4-1
CDR3 DNA: TGCGCCAGTCTCCCCCTACATGGCGGGGGGTCCACAGATACGCAGTATTTT
CDR3 protein: CASLPLHGGGSTDTQYF

J gene: TRBJ2-3
D gene: -
clone size: once
V gene: TRBV7-6
CDR3 DNA: TGTGCCAGCAGCTTCCGCGGGGACACAGATACGCAGTATTTT
CDR3 protein: CASSFRGDTDTQYF

J gene: TRBJ1-1
D gene: -
clone size: -
V gene: TRBV30
CDR3 DNA: TGTGCCTGGAGGAGGGGGTTGAACACTGAAGCTTTCTTT
CDR3 protein: CAWRRGLNTEAFF

J gene: TRBJ2-1
D gene: TRBD1
clone size: -
V gene: TRBV29-1
CDR3 DNA: TGCAGCGTTGAAGGGTACAGGGGCGCGTACAATGAGCAGTTCTTC
CDR3 protein: CSVEGYRGAYNEQFF

J gene: TRBJ1-3
D gene: TRBD1
clone size: -
V gene: TRBV15
CDR3 DNA: TGTGCCACCAGCAGAGTGGACAGGGGGTTTTATGGAAACACCATATATTTT
CDR3 protein: CATSRVDRGFYGNTIYF

J gene: TRBJ2-1
D gene: TRBD2
clone size: -
V gene: TRBV29-1
CDR3 DNA: TGCAGCGTTCCGATGCTAGCGGGGGGTTACAATGAGCAGTTCTTC
CDR3 protein: CSVPMLAGGYNEQFF